The rows below give T cell receptor beta chains drawn from one sample of a study of blood T cells in healthy people across ages. TCRdb used MiXCR to reprocess the 5' RACE reads, holding one entry per CDR3 protein. The sample includes fewer than 700,000 distinct CDR3 sequences, 40% to 55% seen only once; the top ten take approximately 25%. The sequencing sample was made of blood. The receptor set was obtained from a man aged 80 or over in good health. Each CDR3 is given with its conserved first and last residue. Each record gives: V gene, J gene, D gene, clone size, CDR3 protein, CDR3 DNA. D genes are given only for firm matches. The listing skips clone size in some rows; elsewhere it reads once, few, many or a size class.

>TRBV6-5|TRBJ2-7|TRBD2|many
CASSYSTSGASYEQYF
TGTGCCAGCAGTTACTCGACTAGCGGGGCCTCCTACGAGCAGTACTTC
>TRBV20-1|TRBJ2-3|.|.
CSADSSRDARRTDTQYF
TGCAGTGCCGACAGCTCCCGGGACGCGCGCCGCACAGATACGCAGTATTTT
>TRBV7-2|TRBJ2-2|.|.
CASSLELPSYGELFF
TGTGCCAGCAGCTTAGAACTACCTTCATACGGGGAGCTGTTTTTT
>TRBV29-1|TRBJ2-2|.|.
CSVGIHLGTGELFF
TGCAGCGTTGGTATACATCTGGGAACCGGGGAGCTGTTTTTT
>TRBV29-1|TRBJ2-1|.|few
CSVEGTVASYNEQFF
TGCAGCGTTGAAGGGACAGTGGCCTCCTACAATGAGCAGTTCTTC
>TRBV27|TRBJ2-1|.|.
CASSVGVLGEQFF
TGTGCCAGCAGTGTTGGGGTTCTCGGTGAGCAGTTCTTC
>TRBV9|TRBJ2-1|.|.
CASSKDFSTYNEQFF
TGTGCCAGCAGCAAGGACTTCTCAACCTACAATGAGCAGTTCTTC
>TRBV4-1|TRBJ2-1|.|.
CASRRLGADNEQFF
TGCGCCAGCAGGAGACTAGGGGCCGACAATGAGCAGTTCTTC
>TRBV6-6|TRBJ2-7|TRBD1|.
CASSPQDRGPSYEQYF
TGTGCCAGCAGTCCCCAGGACAGGGGGCCTTCCTACGAGCAGTACTTC
>TRBV5-1|TRBJ2-1|TRBD1|.
CANRADRGRFEQFF
TGCGCCAACAGGGCGGACAGGGGGCGATTCGAGCAGTTCTTC
>TRBV3-1|TRBJ2-1|TRBD2|.
CASSSVAGSSYNEQFF
TGTGCCAGCAGCTCTGTAGCGGGAAGCTCCTACAATGAGCAGTTCTTC
>TRBV6-5|TRBJ2-3|.|many
CASSGAGSDTQYF
TGTGCCAGCAGCGGGGCGGGATCAGATACGCAGTATTTT
>TRBV28|TRBJ2-3|TRBD1|few
CASSQGAQTDTQYF
TGTGCCAGCAGCCAGGGGGCGCAGACAGATACGCAGTATTTT
>TRBV5-1|TRBJ1-6|.|.
CASSLETGAGDLINLGNSPLHF
TGCGCCAGCAGCTTGGAAACGGGAGCAGGGGACCTGATTAACTTGGGGAATTCACCCCTCCACTTT
>TRBV28|TRBJ2-7|.|.
CASSLIQGDSYNEQYF
TGTGCCAGCAGCCTGATACAGGGAGACTCCTACAATGAGCAGTACTTC
>TRBV12-5|TRBJ2-7|.|few
CASTYTGTEQYF
TGTGCTAGTACCTATACAGGGACCGAGCAGTACTTC
>TRBV5-1|TRBJ2-1|TRBD2|.
CANSWRAAGGSNEQFF
TGCGCCAACAGCTGGCGGGCAGCGGGAGGGAGCAATGAGCAGTTCTTC
>TRBV4-2|TRBJ2-7|.|few
CASSQEAGSLEQYF
TGTGCCAGCAGCCAAGAGGCAGGGTCCTTAGAGCAGTACTTC
>TRBV4-3|TRBJ1-5|.|.
CASSQVVGVNQPQHF
TGCGCCAGCAGCCAAGTCGTCGGCGTTAATCAGCCCCAGCATTTT
>TRBV3-1|TRBJ1-2|.|few
CASSQDRQLGYGYTF
TGTGCCAGCAGCCAAGATAGACAGCTGGGTTATGGCTACACCTTC
>TRBV6-1|TRBJ2-5|.|few
CASSGGLFIETQYF
TGTGCCAGCAGTGGGGGTCTCTTTATAGAGACCCAGTACTTC
>TRBV6-6|TRBJ2-1|.|few
CASNNRVDEQFF
TGTGCCAGCAACAACAGGGTGGATGAGCAGTTCTTC
>TRBV28|TRBJ1-6|.|.
CASSLAGAGALYNSPLHF
TGTGCCAGCAGTTTGGCAGGGGCAGGGGCCTTATATAATTCACCCCTCCACTTT
>TRBV7-9|TRBJ2-7|.|.
CASSLALGAAGSYEQYF
TGTGCCAGCAGCTTAGCACTAGGAGCGGCGGGCTCCTACGAGCAGTACTTC
>TRBV7-2|TRBJ1-5|.|few
CASADSYNQPQHF
TGTGCCAGTGCCGACAGTTACAATCAGCCCCAGCATTTT